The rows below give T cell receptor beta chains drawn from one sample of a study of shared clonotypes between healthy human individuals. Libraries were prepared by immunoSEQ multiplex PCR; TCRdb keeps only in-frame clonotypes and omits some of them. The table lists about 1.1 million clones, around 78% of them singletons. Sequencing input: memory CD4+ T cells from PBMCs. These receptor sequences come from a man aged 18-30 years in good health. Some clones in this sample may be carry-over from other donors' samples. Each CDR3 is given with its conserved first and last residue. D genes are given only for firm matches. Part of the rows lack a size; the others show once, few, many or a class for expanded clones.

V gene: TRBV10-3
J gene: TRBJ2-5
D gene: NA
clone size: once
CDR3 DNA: TGTGCCACCGGCCGAGGCTCGAGGGAGACCCAGTACTTC
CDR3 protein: CATGRGSRETQYF

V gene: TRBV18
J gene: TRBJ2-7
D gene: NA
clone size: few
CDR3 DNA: TGTGCCAGCTCACCACCCGGACTCCCAGACGAGCAGTACTTC
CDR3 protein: CASSPPGLPDEQYF

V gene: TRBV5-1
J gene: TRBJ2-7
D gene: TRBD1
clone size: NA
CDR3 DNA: TGCGCCAGCAGCTCAAGGACAGGGGAGAGCGAGCAGTACTTC
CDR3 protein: CASSSRTGESEQYF

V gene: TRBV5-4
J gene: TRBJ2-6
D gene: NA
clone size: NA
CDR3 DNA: TGTGCCAGCCTACCCGTCTCTGGGGCCAACGTCCTGACTTTC
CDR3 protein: CASLPVSGANVLTF

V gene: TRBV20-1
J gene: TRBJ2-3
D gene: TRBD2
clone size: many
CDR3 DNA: TGCAGTGCTAGTCCAGCGGGAGGGCCAAAATTT
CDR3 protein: CSASPAGGPKF

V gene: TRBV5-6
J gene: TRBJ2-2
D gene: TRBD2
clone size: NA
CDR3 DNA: TGTGCCAGCAGCGTGCTAGCGGGGAGGGACACCGGGGAGCTGTTTTTT
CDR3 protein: CASSVLAGRDTGELFF

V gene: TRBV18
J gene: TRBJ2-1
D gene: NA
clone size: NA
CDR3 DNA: TGTGCCAGCTCAGGGGCGGGGTACTACAATGAGCAGTTCTTC
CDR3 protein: CASSGAGYYNEQFF

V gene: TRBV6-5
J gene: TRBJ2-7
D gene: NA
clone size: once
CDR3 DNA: TGTGCCAGCAGTAACCGAGCGCTCTCCTACGAGCAGTACTTC
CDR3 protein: CASSNRALSYEQYF

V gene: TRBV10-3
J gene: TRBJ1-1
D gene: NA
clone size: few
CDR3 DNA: TGTGCCATCACCGCGGACAGGAACACTGAAGCTTTCTTT
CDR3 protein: CAITADRNTEAFF

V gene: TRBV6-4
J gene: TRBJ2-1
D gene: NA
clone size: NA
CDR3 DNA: TGTGCCAGCAGTGGCGGCGGGGATTACAATGAGCAGTTCTTC
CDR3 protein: CASSGGGDYNEQFF

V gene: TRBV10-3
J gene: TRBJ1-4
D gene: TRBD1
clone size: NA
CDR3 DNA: TGTGCCACCGCGGACAGGGGGCTCGAAAAACTGTTTTTT
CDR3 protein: CATADRGLEKLFF

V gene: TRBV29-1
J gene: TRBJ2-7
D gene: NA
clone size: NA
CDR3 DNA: TGCAGCGTATCGGGACACAAACAATCCTACGAGCAGTACTTC
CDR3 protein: CSVSGHKQSYEQYF

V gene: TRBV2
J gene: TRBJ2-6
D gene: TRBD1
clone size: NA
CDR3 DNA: TGTGCCAGCAGTAAGCAGGGGGTTGGGGCCAACGTCCTGACTTTC
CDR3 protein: CASSKQGVGANVLTF

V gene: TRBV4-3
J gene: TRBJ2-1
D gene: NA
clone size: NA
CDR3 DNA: TGCGCCAGCAGCCAGACCAATGAGCAGTTCTTC
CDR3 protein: CASSQTNEQFF